These 20 T cell receptor beta chains were all obtained from the same sample, sequenced in a study of blood T cell repertoires in COVID-19. The data were produced by immunoSEQ multiplex PCR, yet TCRdb's version contains in-frame clones alone and is incomplete. In the table there are approximately 500,000 clones, about 89% of which are singletons. Source material: peripheral blood. Every receptor here comes from a woman aged 45-59 years with COVID-19, enrolled during active disease.

V usage is TRBV30 and J usage is TRBJ1-2, with D possibly TRBD1 on 5 matching bases. The CDR3 runs to 13 residues. Per germline, CDR1 GTSNPN and CDR2 SVGIG (reference sequence). Trimming pared 4 bases from V and 3 bases from J, leaving 12 bases between. The chain's CDR3 is CAWTLDSHYGYTF. In DNA form, the CDR3 reads TGTGCCTGGACCCTAGACAGCCACTATGGCTACACCTTC.

The chain is built from TRBV30 and TRBJ2-3; 7 bases are shared with TRBD1. The germline V gene has CDR1 GTSNPN and CDR2 SVGIG (reference sequence). The J segment lost 10 bases and the V segment lost 8 bases, leaving 21 bases of the junction unmatched. The CDR3 runs to 15 residues. Here the CDR3 reads CATRIVRDRARAQYF. CDR3 DNA sequence: TGTGCCACGAGAATTGTACGGGACAGAGCCCGGGCGCAGTATTTT.

The chain joins TRBV5-6 to TRBJ2-3; D remains ambiguous. The germline V gene has CDR1 SGHDT and CDR2 YYEEEE. V dropped 4 bases and J dropped 3 bases, with 6 bases sitting between them. This CDR3 has 12 residues. Written as DNA, the CDR3 is TGTGCCAGCAGCCCCAGAACAGATACGCAGTATTTT. Translated, it gives CASSPRTDTQYF.

This chain joins TRBV5-6 and TRBJ1-3; the match to TRBD1 covers 7 bases. This CDR3 contains 14 residues. Trimming at V came to 4 bases and at J to 0 bases, leaving 1 base not matched to a gene. CDR1 and CDR2 from the germline V gene are SGHDT and YYEEEE. The DNA for the CDR3 is TGTGCCAGCAGCCGGGACAGCTCTGGAAACACCATATATTTT. Translation: CASSRDSSGNTIYF.

The chain joins TRBV5-1 to TRBJ1-1; 10 nucleotides match TRBD1. Germline V gene sequence: CDR1 SGHRS, CDR2 YFSETQ. J lost 3 bases, V lost 5 bases, and 22 bases had no gene match. This CDR3 has 20 residues. The CDR3 DNA reads as TGCGCCAGCAGTTATGAGGTGGGACAGGGGTTCAAGGCCGGGTACACTGAAGCTTTCTTT. Its protein is CASSYEVGQGFKAGYTEAFF.

This clone is a singleton in its sample. The rearrangement joins TRBV30 to TRBJ2-3; possibly TRBD2 for D (5 bases). The CDR3 loop spans 11 amino acids. V gave up 7 bases and J gave up 5 bases, with 10 bases separating them. CDR1 and CDR2 from the germline V gene are GTSNPN and SVGIG (reference sequence). CDR3 loop: CASLLGDTQYF. The CDR3, as DNA: TGTGCCTCCCTACTAGGAGATACGCAGTATTTT. The full variable domain, rest sourced from reference TRBV30 and TRBJ2-3, is SQTIHQWPATLVQPVGSPLSLECTVEGTSNPNLYWYRQAAGRGLQLLFYSVGIGQISSEVPQNLSASRPQDRQFILSSKKLLLSDSGFYLCASLLGDTQYFGPGTRLTVL.

The V call is TRBV5-1, the J call TRBJ1-5, with 7 bases fitting TRBD1. The V gene end was trimmed by 0 bases and the J gene end by 2 bases; junction bases not matched to a gene: 5. Germline V gene sequence: CDR1 SGHRS, CDR2 YFSETQ. This CDR3 has 16 residues. The CDR3 loop reads CASSLGGGGGNQPQHF. CDR3 nucleotide sequence: TGCGCCAGCAGCTTGGGAGGGGGCGGTGGCAATCAGCCCCAGCATTTT.

This clone was counted once. V and J are TRBV19 and TRBJ1-1, with 7 bases fitting TRBD1. CDR1 is LNHDA, CDR2 SQIVND, per germline (reference sequence). The CDR3 runs 14 residues. The V and J ends lost 5 bases and 6 bases, in that order; junction bases with no gene match: 9. CDR3 sequence reads: CASSSGQRGSEAFF. For the CDR3, the DNA is TGTGCCAGTAGTTCGGGACAGAGAGGGTCTGAAGCTTTCTTT.

For this clone: The same CDR3 is also encoded by other DNA sequences in this sample. The chain recombines TRBV5-1 with TRBJ1-1; possibly TRBD1 for D (6 bases). The CDR3 loop spans 15 amino acids. Germline-derived CDR1 and CDR2 are SGHRS and YFSETQ. Deletions cut 2 bases from V and 0 bases from J, with 11 bases between. The CDR3 sequence: CASSLTGSMNTEAFF. CDR3 bases: TGCGCCAGCAGCTTAACAGGGTCCATGAACACTGAAGCTTTCTTT. Full variable domain (rest looked up from reference TRBV5-1 and TRBJ1-1): KAGVTQTPRYLIKTRGQQVTLSCSPISGHRSVSWYQQTPGQGLQFLFEYFSETQRNKGNFPGRFSGRQFSNSRSEMNVSTLELGDSALYLCASSLTGSMNTEAFFGQGTRLTVV.

The V call is TRBV10-2, the J call TRBJ1-1; 9 positions agree with TRBD1. V lost 3 bases and J lost 5; bases outside the gene matches: 16. The CDR3 sequence is 18 residues long. CDR1 and CDR2 (germline): WSHSY, SAAADI. CDR3 protein: CASSDIGGRDRDYTEAFF. The CDR3 DNA is TGCGCCAGCAGTGACATTGGAGGGCGGGACAGGGATTATACTGAAGCTTTCTTT.

The chain combines TRBV7-3 with TRBJ2-1; 7 bases line up with TRBD1. CDR1 is SGHTA and CDR2 is FQGTGA in the germline V gene. The length of the CDR3 is 15 residues. The V and J ends lost 4 bases and 2 bases, in that order; junction bases with no gene match: 5. In DNA form, the CDR3 reads TGTGCCAGCAGCTCCCCGACAGGGACCTACAATGAGCAGTTCTTC. This encodes CASSSPTGTYNEQFF. Combining the CDR3 with reference TRBV7-3 and TRBJ2-1 gives the whole variable domain GAGVSQTPSNKVTEKGKYVELRCDPISGHTALYWYRQSLGQGPEFLIYFQGTGAADDSGLPNDRFFAVRPEGSVSTLKIQRTERGDSAVYLCASSSPTGTYNEQFFGPGTRLTVL.

The chain combines TRBV18 with TRBJ1-2, with D unresolved. Germline V gene sequence: CDR1 KGHSH, CDR2 LQKENI. Between the trimmed V and J ends, which lost 2 bases and 4 bases, there was a span of 11 bases. This CDR3 region has 14 residues. CDR3 in amino acids: CASSPSGEGYGYTF. CDR3 DNA: TGTGCCAGCTCACCATCCGGGGAAGGCTATGGCTACACCTTC.

CDR3 sequence reads: CASSSIDRFWEKLFF. CDR3 in DNA: TGTGCCAGCAGCTCAATCGACAGGTTCTGGGAAAAACTGTTTTTT. The chain is built from TRBV3-1 (or the pseudogene TRBV3-2) and TRBJ1-4; possibly TRBD1 for D (6 bases). The CDR3 totals 15 residues. V lost 5 bases and J 8 bases, leaving 18 bases between the germline ends. Germline V gene lookup returns CDR1 LGHDT and CDR2 YNNKEL (reference sequence).

This clone came up once. The gene calls are TRBV5-6 and TRBJ2-7; TRBD1 agrees at 7 bases. Germline V gene data show CDR1 as SGHDT and CDR2 as YYEEEE. V lost 2 bases to trimming and J lost 0 bases; unmatched junction nucleotides: 2. The CDR3 is 14 amino acids. Written as DNA, the CDR3 is TGTGCCAGCAGCTTCAACAGGGGCTCCTACGAGCAGTACTTC. It yields the protein CASSFNRGSYEQYF. The whole variable domain, remainder taken from reference TRBV5-6 and TRBJ2-7, is DAGVTQSPTHLIKTRGQQVTLRCSPKSGHDTVSWYQQALGQGPQFIFQYYEEEERQRGNFPDRFSGHQFPNYSSELNVNALLLGDSALYLCASSFNRGSYEQYFGPGTRLTVT.

The V gene is TRBV5-1, the J gene TRBJ2-6; weak D call: TRBD1 (6 bases). V lost 4 bases and J 11 bases, leaving 19 bases between the germline ends. Germline CDR1 reads SGHRS; CDR2 reads YFSETQ. The CDR3 contains 15 residues. CDR3 region: CASSLLPGTKDVLTF. The CDR3 DNA reads TGCGCCAGCAGCCTCCTACCCGGGACAAAGGACGTCCTGACTTTC.

This clone appeared a single time. The chain links TRBV2 to TRBJ2-5; a possible D gene is TRBD2 (6 bases). This CDR3 has 13 amino acids. Trimming stripped 6 bases from V and 6 bases from J, with 14 bases between. Germline loops: CDR1 SNHLY, CDR2 FYNNEI. In DNA, the CDR3 is TGTGCCAGCAGCCGTCCGGGGAGGCAGACCCAGTACTTC. Protein sequence: CASSRPGRQTQYF.

The chain combines TRBV9 with TRBJ2-2, with a tentative D call TRBD2 (5 bases). Trimming shortened V by 0 bases and J by 4 bases, and 7 bases separated the two germline ends. CDR3 size: 14 residues. Germline values: CDR1 SGDLS, CDR2 YYNGEE. The CDR3 sequence is CASSVVGSTGELFF. DNA of the CDR3: TGTGCCAGCAGCGTAGTGGGGAGCACCGGGGAGCTGTTTTTT.

CDR3 amino acids: CSVVRTGFNNEQFF. The CDR3 nucleotides are TGCAGCGTTGTTAGGACAGGGTTTAACAATGAGCAGTTCTTC. The genes are TRBV29-1 and TRBJ2-1, with TRBD1 identical over 8 bases. CDR1 SQVTM and CDR2 ANQGSEA come from the germline V gene. Germline trimming cut 4 bases from V and 5 bases from J; bases unmatched to any gene: 7. The CDR3 spans 14 residues.

The rearrangement joins TRBV7-2 to TRBJ1-1; no clear D. This CDR3 contains 13 residues. Germline assignment: CDR1 SGHTA and CDR2 FQGNSA. Deletions cut 5 bases from V and 2 bases from J, with 9 bases between. CDR3 sequence (DNA): TGTGCCAGCAGCCCCCGGAGAAACACTGAAGCTTTCTTT. It yields the protein CASSPRRNTEAFF.

V is TRBV6-5 and J is TRBJ2-5, with 7 nucleotides matching TRBD1. The CDR3 is made up of 13 amino acids. V lost 2 bases to trimming and J lost 5 bases; unmatched junction nucleotides: 2. CDR1 and CDR2 from the germline V gene are MNHEY and SVGAGI. CDR3 DNA sequence: TGTGCCAGCAGTTACAGGGGGCGGGAGACCCAGTACTTC. The encoded protein is CASSYRGRETQYF.